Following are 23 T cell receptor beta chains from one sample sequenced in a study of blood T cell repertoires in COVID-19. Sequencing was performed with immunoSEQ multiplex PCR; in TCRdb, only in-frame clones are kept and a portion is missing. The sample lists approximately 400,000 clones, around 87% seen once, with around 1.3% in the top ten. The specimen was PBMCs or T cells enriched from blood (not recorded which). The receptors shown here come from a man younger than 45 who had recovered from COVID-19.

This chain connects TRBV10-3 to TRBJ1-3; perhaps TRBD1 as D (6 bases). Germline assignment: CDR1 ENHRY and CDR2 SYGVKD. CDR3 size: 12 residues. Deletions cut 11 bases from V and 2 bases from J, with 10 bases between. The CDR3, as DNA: TGTGCCGCCGGACAGCCTGGAAACACCATATATTTT. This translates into CAAGQPGNTIYF.

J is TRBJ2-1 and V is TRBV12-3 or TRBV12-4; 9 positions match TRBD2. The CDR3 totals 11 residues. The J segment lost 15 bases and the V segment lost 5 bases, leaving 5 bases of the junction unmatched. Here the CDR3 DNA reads TGTGCCAGCAGTACGGGACTAGCTAGGTTCTTC. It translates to CASSTGLARFF.

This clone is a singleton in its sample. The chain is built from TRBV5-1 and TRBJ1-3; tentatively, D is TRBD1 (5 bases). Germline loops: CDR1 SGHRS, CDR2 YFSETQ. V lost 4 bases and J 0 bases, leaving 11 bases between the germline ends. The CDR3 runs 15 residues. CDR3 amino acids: CASSLDSPSGNTIYF. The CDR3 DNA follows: TGCGCCAGCAGCCTAGACAGCCCCTCTGGAAACACCATATATTTT.

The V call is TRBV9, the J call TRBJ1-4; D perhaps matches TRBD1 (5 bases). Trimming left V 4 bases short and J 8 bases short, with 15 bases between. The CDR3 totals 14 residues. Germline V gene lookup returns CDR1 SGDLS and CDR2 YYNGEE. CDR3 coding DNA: TGTGCCAGCAGCCCAGGACACAGCAGGGAAAAACTGTTTTTT. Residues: CASSPGHSREKLFF.

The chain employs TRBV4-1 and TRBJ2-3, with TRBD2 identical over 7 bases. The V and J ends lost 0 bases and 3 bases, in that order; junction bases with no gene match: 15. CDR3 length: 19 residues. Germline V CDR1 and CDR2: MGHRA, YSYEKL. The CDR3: CASSQERGWAAGDTDTQYF. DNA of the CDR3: TGCGCCAGCAGCCAAGAGCGGGGCTGGGCTGCGGGGGATACAGATACGCAGTATTTT.

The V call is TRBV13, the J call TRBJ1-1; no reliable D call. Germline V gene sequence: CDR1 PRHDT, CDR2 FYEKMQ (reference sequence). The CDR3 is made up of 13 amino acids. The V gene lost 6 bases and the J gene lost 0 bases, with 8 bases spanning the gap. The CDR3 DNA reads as TGTGCCAGCAGAATACAAATGAACACTGAAGCTTTCTTT. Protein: CASRIQMNTEAFF.

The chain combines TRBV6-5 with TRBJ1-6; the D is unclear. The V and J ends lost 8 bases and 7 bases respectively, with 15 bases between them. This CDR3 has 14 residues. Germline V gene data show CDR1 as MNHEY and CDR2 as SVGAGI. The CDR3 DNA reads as TGTGCCAGCTCGTCAGGCACGGGGAATTCACCCCTCCACTTT. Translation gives CASSSGTGNSPLHF.

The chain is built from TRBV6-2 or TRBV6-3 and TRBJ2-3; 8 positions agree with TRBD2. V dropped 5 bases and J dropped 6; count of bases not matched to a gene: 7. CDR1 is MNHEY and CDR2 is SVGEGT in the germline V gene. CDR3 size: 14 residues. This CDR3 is CASSPNSGADTQYF. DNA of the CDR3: TGTGCCAGCAGTCCAAATAGCGGGGCGGATACGCAGTATTTT.

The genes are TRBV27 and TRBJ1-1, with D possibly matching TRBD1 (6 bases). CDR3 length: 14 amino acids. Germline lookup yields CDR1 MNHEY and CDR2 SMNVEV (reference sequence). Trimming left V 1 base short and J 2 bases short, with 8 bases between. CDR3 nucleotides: TGTGCCAGCAGTTTATACAGGGTCAACACTGAAGCTTTCTTT. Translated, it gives CASSLYRVNTEAFF.

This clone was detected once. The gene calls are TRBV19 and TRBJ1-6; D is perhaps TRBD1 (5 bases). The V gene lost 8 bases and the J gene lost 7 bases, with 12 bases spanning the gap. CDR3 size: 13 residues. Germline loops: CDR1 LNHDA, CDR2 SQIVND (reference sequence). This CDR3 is CASSGLMNSPLHF. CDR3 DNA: TGTGCCAGTTCAGGGTTGATGAATTCACCCCTCCACTTT.

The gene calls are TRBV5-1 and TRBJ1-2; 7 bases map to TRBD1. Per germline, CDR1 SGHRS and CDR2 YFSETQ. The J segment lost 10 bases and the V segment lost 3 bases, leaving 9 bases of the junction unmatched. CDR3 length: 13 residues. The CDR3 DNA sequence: TGCGCCAGCAGCTCACCAGACAGGGCAAACTACACCTTC. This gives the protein CASSSPDRANYTF.

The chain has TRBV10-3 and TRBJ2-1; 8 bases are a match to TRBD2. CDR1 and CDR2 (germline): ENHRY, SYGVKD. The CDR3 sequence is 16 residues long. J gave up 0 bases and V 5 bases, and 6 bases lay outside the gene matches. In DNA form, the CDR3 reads TGTGCCATCAGTACCCAGAGCGGGGGCTCCTACAATGAGCAGTTCTTC. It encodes CAISTQSGGSYNEQFF.

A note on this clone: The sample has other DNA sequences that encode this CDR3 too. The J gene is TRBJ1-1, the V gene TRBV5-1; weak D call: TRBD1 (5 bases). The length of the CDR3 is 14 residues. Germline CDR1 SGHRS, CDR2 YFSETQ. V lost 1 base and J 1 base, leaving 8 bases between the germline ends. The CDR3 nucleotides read TGCGCCAGCAGCTTGAACCAGGGGAACACTGAAGCTTTCTTT. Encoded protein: CASSLNQGNTEAFF.

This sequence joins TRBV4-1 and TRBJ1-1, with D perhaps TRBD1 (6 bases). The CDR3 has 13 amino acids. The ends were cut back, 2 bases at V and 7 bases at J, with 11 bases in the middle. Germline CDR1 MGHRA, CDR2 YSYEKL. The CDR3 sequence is CASSQTGQFEAFF. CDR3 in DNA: TGCGCCAGCAGCCAAACCGGACAGTTTGAAGCTTTCTTT.

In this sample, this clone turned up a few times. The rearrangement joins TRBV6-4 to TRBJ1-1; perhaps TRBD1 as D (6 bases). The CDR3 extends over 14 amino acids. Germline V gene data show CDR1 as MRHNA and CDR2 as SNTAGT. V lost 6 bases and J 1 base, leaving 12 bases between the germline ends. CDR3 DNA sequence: TGTGCCAGCAGACCTCAGACAGGGAACACTGAAGCTTTCTTT. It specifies CASRPQTGNTEAFF.

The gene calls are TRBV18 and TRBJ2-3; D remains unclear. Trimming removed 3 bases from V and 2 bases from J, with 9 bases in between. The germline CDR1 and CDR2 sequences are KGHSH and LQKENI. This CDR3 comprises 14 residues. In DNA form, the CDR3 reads TGTGCCAGCTCACCTACGCGAACCACAGATACGCAGTATTTT. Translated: CASSPTRTTDTQYF.

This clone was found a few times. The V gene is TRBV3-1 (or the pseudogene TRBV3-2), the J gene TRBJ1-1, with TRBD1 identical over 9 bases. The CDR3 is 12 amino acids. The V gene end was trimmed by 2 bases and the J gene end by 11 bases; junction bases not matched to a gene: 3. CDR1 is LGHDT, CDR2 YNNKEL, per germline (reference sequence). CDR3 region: CASSQRTGAAFF. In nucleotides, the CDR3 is TGTGCCAGCAGCCAACGGACAGGGGCGGCTTTCTTT.

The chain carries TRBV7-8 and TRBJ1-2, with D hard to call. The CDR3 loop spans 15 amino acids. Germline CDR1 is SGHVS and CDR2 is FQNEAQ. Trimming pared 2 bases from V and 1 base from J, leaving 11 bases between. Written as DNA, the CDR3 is TGTGCCAGCAGCTTAACGGGGTCCCGTAACTATGGCTACACCTTC. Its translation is CASSLTGSRNYGYTF.

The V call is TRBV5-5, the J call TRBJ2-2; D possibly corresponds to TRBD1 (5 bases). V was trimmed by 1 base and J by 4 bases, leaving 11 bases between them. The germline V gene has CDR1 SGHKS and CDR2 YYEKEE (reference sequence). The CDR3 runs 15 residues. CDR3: CASSLNQGVTGELFF. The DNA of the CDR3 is TGTGCCAGCAGCTTGAATCAGGGTGTCACCGGGGAGCTGTTTTTT.

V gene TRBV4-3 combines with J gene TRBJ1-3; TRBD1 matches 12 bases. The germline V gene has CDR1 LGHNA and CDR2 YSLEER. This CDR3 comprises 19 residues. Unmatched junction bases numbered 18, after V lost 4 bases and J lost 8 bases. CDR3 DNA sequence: TGCGCCAGCAGCCCGCTGGGGGGACAGGGGGCTGGCGTGGGGTACACCATATATTTT. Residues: CASSPLGGQGAGVGYTIYF.

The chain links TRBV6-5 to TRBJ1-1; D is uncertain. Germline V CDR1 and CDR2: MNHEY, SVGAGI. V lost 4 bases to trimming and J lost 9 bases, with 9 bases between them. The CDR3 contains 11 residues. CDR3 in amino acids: CASSSGIQAFF. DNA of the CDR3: TGTGCCAGCAGTTCCGGGATCCAAGCTTTCTTT.

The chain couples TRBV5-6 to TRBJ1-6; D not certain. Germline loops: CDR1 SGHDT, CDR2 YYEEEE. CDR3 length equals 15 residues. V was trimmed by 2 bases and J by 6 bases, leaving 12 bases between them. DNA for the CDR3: TGTGCCAGCAGCTTTTACTCCTCGGGTAATTCACCCCTCCACTTT. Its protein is CASSFYSSGNSPLHF.

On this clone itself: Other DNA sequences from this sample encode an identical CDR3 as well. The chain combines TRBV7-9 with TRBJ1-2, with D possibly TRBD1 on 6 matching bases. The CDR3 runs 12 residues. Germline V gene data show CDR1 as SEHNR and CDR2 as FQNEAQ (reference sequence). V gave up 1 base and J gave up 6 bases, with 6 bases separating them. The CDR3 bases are TGTGCCAGCAGCTTAGAGGGGGATGGCTACACCTTC. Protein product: CASSLEGDGYTF.